The source of this T cell receptor beta chain is a study of blood T cell repertoires in COVID-19. J lost 7 bases, V lost 2 bases, and 5 bases had no gene match. Germline V gene data show CDR1 as SNHLY and CDR2 as FYNNEI. The CDR3 totals 15 residues. In this sample, this clone turned up many times. In the source study's methods: Estimation of nucleated cell counts relied on the amplification of reference gene primers. Using immunoSEQ multiplex PCR, the repertoire was profiled, and TCRdb retains in-frame clones only, with some absent. That table is the source of V, J and clone size, and D and trimming were worked out from the DNA. In the table there are 200,000 to 250,000 clones, around four fifths of which are singletons.

What was sequenced was peripheral blood. The sequence derives from a woman aged 60-75 years with active or convalescent COVID-19. V usage is TRBV2 and J usage is TRBJ1-5; 10 nucleotides match TRBD1. In nucleotides, the CDR3 is TGTGCCAGCAGTGAATGGGGGACAGGGGACCAGCCCCAGCATTTT. As protein: CASSEWGTGDQPQHF.